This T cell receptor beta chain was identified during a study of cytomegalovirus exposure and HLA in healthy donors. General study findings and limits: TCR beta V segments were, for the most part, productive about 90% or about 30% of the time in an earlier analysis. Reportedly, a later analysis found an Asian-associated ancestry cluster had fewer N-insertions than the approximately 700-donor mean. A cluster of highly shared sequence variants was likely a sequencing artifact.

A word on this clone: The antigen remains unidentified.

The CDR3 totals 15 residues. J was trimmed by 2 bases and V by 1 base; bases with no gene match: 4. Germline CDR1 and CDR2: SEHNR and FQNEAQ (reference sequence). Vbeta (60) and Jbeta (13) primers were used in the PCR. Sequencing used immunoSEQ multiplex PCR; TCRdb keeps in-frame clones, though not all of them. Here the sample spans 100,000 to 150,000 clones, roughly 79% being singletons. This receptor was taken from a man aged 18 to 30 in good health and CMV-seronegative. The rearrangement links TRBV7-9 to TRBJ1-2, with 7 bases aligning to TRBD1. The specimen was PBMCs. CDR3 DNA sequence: TGTGCCAGCAGCTTAGGGACAGGAGGGAACTATGGCTACACCTTC. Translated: CASSLGTGGNYGYTF.